One and the same sample provided the 16 T cell receptor beta chains below, sequenced in a study of human T cells and chemical hapten exposure. Via MiXCR, TCRdb re-called the RACE reads, giving one row per CDR3 protein. The table records about 84,000 distinct CDR3 sequences, under 14% of them present only once. Time point of the sample: patch test 3, about 24 weeks after DPC sensitization. The treatment here: therapeutic diphenylcyclopropenone sensitization with weekly scalp DPC. The sequenced sample was whole blood, obtained in connection with sensitization to the hapten diphenylcyclopropenone (DPC). Receptors originate from a woman aged 50 to 60 with alopecia areata. Some clones in this sample may be carry-over from other donors' samples.

This clonotype has at least ten counts. The rearrangement uses TRBV7-2 and TRBJ1-4, with D perhaps matching TRBD1 (5 bases). Germline loops: CDR1 SGHTA, CDR2 FQGNSA. The CDR3 covers 14 residues. The V end was cut by 1 base, the J end by 7 bases, with 10 bases between. CDR3 protein: CASSLEGQVEKLFF. The CDR3 DNA reads as TGTGCCAGCAGCTTAGAGGGGCAGGTTGAAAAACTGTTTTTT.

The rearrangement uses TRBV27 and TRBJ2-6; 12 bases are a match to TRBD2. The CDR3 spans 17 residues. Germline V gene lookup returns CDR1 MNHEY and CDR2 SMNVEV (reference sequence). Trimming took 6 bases from V and 1 from J; bases not matched to a gene: 4. The CDR3 DNA reads TGTGCCAGCAGCCCTAGCGGGGGGGGATCTGGGGCCAACGTCCTGACTTTC. It encodes CASSPSGGGSGANVLTF.

This clonotype was picked up one time. The DNA is left out, because the CDR3 cannot be placed on it with certainty; the CDR3 is given as TCRdb lists it. The V gene is TRBV21-1, the J gene TRBJ2-2; the D call of TRBD1 is as the table states it, not checked on the DNA. TRBV21-1 is classified as a pseudogene. Termini included, the CDR3 measures 17 amino acids. The CDR3 sequence: CASGDRGQGQTPGSCFF.

The rearrangement links TRBV5-1 to TRBJ1-1; 8 nucleotides match TRBD1. The V and J ends lost 0 bases and 4 bases, in that order; junction bases with no gene match: 2. This CDR3 comprises 14 residues. Per the germline V gene, CDR1 is SGHRS and CDR2 is YFSETQ. CDR3 DNA: TGCGCCAGCAGCTTGGAGACAGGGGTCACTGAAGCTTTCTTT. Translation: CASSLETGVTEAFF.

This clonotype has only a few counts. The chain is built from TRBV11-2 and TRBJ2-1, with D perhaps matching TRBD2 (6 bases). Germline CDR1 reads SGHAT; CDR2 reads FQNNGV. The CDR3 extends over 16 amino acids. Trimming stripped 1 base from V and 4 bases from J, with 14 bases between. CDR3 in amino acids: CASSLARLAQYNEQFF. Written as DNA, the CDR3 is TGTGCCAGCAGCTTAGCTCGCCTAGCGCAGTACAATGAGCAGTTCTTC.

This clonotype came up a few times. V is TRBV6-5 and J is TRBJ2-6; perhaps TRBD1 as D (6 bases). The CDR3 covers 15 residues. Trimming shortened V by 4 bases and J by 0 bases, and 7 bases separated the two germline ends. From germline, CDR1 is MNHEY and CDR2 SVGAGI. CDR3 DNA sequence: TGTGCCAGCAGTTGGGACAACTCTGGGGCCAACGTCCTGACTTTC. It specifies CASSWDNSGANVLTF.

This clonotype was counted ten times or more. This sequence joins TRBV10-3 and TRBJ2-3; D is uncertain. Germline V gene lookup returns CDR1 ENHRY and CDR2 SYGVKD. The CDR3 spans 13 residues. The V gene lost 2 bases and the J gene lost 6 bases, with 9 bases spanning the gap. This chain's CDR3 is CAISEGPIDTQYF. The CDR3 region has the DNA TGTGCCATCAGTGAGGGCCCCATCGATACGCAGTATTTT.

This clonotype was seen repeatedly, ten times or more. The V call is TRBV5-4, the J call TRBJ1-1; 7 bases fit TRBD1. The CDR3 is 15 amino acids. Losses at the gene ends were 3 bases for V and 1 base for J; bases not matched to a gene: 6. Per germline, CDR1 SGHNT and CDR2 YYREEE (reference sequence). CDR3 sequence (DNA): TGTGCCAGCAGCTGGCCGACAGGGCAGAACACTGAAGCTTTCTTT. Translation gives CASSWPTGQNTEAFF.

Concerning this clonotype itself: With a much larger clone just one base away, this may be a read error. This chain uses TRBV15 with TRBJ1-1; TRBD1 agrees at 11 bases. In germline, CDR1 is LNHNV, CDR2 YYDKDF (reference sequence). The CDR3 runs 15 residues. The CDR3 loop is CASSSRTGGITEAFF. Written as DNA, the CDR3 is TGTGCCTCCAGCTCCCGGACAGGGGGCATCACTGAAGCTTTCTTT.

This CDR3 reads CASSLGKTYEQYF. As DNA, the CDR3 is TGTGCCAGCAGTTTGGGCAAAACCTACGAGCAGTACTTC. The V call is TRBV28, the J call TRBJ2-7; D is unresolved. The V and J ends lost 3 bases and 2 bases respectively, with 8 bases between them. The germline V gene encodes CDR1 MDHEN and CDR2 SYDVKM. There are 13 residues in the CDR3. The full variable domain, rest sourced from reference TRBV28 and TRBJ2-7, is DVKVTQSSRYLVKRTGEKVFLECVQDMDHENMFWYRQDPGLGLRLIYFSYDVKMKEKGDIPEGYSVSREKKERFSLILESASTNQTSMYLCASSLGKTYEQYFGPGTRLTVT.

This clonotype was seen ten or more times. The genes are TRBV7-2 and TRBJ2-3, with 12 bases fitting TRBD2. The CDR3 has 15 amino acids. V lost 5 bases to trimming and J lost 4 bases; unmatched junction nucleotides: 4. The germline V gene has CDR1 SGHTA and CDR2 FQGNSA. The CDR3 spells CASSILAGGADTQYF. The CDR3 region has the DNA TGTGCCAGCAGCATTCTAGCGGGAGGGGCAGATACGCAGTATTTT.

The sample holds a few counts of this clonotype. The gene calls are TRBV5-1 and TRBJ2-2; D may be TRBD2 (5 bases). V dropped 0 bases and J dropped 0 bases, with 9 bases sitting between them. The CDR3 length is 16 residues. The germline gives CDR1 SGHRS, CDR2 YFSETQ. The CDR3 sequence: CASSLEVATNTGELFF. As DNA, the CDR3 is TGCGCCAGCAGCTTGGAAGTAGCGACGAACACCGGGGAGCTGTTTTTT.

This chain uses TRBV7-6 with TRBJ2-5, with TRBD2 matching over 9 bases. The CDR3 is 15 residues long. Trimming at V came to 2 bases and at J to 2 bases, leaving 3 bases not matched to a gene. Germline CDR1 reads SGHVS; CDR2 reads FNYEAQ. The CDR3 loop reads CASSLTSGPQETQYF. CDR3 DNA sequence: TGTGCCAGCAGCTTAACTAGCGGGCCTCAAGAGACCCAGTACTTC.

This clonotype was observed a handful of times. This chain links TRBV11-2 with TRBJ2-2; D is tentatively TRBD1 or TRBD2 (5 bases each). CDR1 and CDR2 (germline): SGHAT, FQNNGV. The CDR3 is 16 amino acids. Trimming removed 6 bases from V and 2 bases from J, with 16 bases in between. The CDR3 protein is CASSHTDGANTGELFF. The DNA for the CDR3 is TGTGCCAGCAGTCACACGGACGGGGCAAACACCGGGGAGCTGTTTTTT. Combining the CDR3 with reference TRBV11-2 and TRBJ2-2 gives the whole variable domain EAGVAQSPRYKIIEKRQSVAFWCNPISGHATLYWYQQILGQGPKLLIQFQNNGVVDDSQLPKDRFSAERLKGVDSTLKIQPAKLEDSAVYLCASSHTDGANTGELFFGEGSRLTVL.

The rearrangement uses TRBV29-1 and TRBJ2-5, with a weak D call TRBD1 (5 bases). The germline V gene has CDR1 SQVTM and CDR2 ANQGSEA. The V end was cut by 4 bases, the J end by 3 bases, with 9 bases between. The CDR3 is 12 amino acids. CDR3 coding DNA: TGCAGCGTTGGACAGTCCGAAGAGACCCAGTACTTC. Translated, it gives CSVGQSEETQYF.

The chain carries TRBV5-5 and TRBJ2-5, with a possible D match to TRBD1 (6 bases). CDR3 size: 13 residues. Germline CDR1 reads SGHKS; CDR2 reads YYEKEE (reference sequence). V was shortened by 7 bases and J by 2 bases, with 12 bases between the two germline ends. The chain's CDR3 is CASSTGYQETQYF. The CDR3 nucleotides are TGTGCCAGCTCTACAGGGTATCAAGAGACCCAGTACTTC.